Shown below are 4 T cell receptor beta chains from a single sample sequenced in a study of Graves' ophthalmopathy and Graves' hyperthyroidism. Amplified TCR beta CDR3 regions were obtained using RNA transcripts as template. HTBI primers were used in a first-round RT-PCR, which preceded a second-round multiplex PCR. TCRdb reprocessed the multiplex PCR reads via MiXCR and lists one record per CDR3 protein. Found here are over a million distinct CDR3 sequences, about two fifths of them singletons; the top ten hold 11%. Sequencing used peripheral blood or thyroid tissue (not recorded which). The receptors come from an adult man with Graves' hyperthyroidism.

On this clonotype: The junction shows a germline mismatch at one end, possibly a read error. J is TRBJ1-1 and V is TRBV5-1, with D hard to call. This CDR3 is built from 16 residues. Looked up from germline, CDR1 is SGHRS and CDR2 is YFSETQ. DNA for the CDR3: TGCGCCAGCAGCCTGACCGTGAAGGGCGTGGGCACTGAAGCTCTCTTT. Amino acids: CASSLTVKGVGTEALF.

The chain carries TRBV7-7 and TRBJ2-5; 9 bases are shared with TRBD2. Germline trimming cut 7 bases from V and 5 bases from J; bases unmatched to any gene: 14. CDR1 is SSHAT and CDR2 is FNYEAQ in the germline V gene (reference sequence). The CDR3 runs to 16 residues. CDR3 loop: CASTSRGSGRLETQYF. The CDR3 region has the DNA TGTGCCAGCACCTCACGGGGTAGCGGGAGACTTGAGACCCAGTACTTC.

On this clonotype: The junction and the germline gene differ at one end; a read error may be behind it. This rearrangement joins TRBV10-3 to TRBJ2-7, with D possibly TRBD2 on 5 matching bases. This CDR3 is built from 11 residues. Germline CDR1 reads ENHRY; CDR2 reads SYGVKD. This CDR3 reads CAISELGELYF. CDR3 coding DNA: TGTGCCATCAGTGAGCTTGGGGAGCTGTACTTC.

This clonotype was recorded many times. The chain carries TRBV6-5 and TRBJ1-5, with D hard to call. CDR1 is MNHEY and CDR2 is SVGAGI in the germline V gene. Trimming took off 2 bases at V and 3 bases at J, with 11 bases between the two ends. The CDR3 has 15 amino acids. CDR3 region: CASSYPDINNQPQHF. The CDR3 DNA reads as TGTGCCAGCAGTTACCCCGACATAAACAATCAGCCCCAGCATTTT.